These 4 T cell receptor beta chains originate from one sample sequenced in a study of breast tumors, draining lymph nodes, adjacent tissues. TCRdb called the multiplex PCR reads again in MiXCR, with one record for every CDR3 protein. The repertoire holds some 170,000 distinct CDR3 sequences, with about 33% as singletons. Breast cancer patients provided tissue from their axillary draining lymph nodes. The sequencing input was axillary lymph node tissue. The receptors come from a female donor with breast cancer. Some clones in this sample may be carry-over from other donors' samples.

The table lists this clonotype with many counts. The V gene is TRBV15, the J gene TRBJ2-5; D may be TRBD2 (5 bases). There are 13 residues in the CDR3. Germline V gene sequence: CDR1 LNHNV, CDR2 YYDKDF (reference sequence). The V end lost 0 bases, the J end lost 6 bases, and 8 bases lay between the germline ends. Here the CDR3 reads CATSRDLAQTQYF. CDR3 nucleotide sequence: TGTGCCACCAGCAGAGATTTAGCGCAGACCCAGTACTTC. The full variable domain, completed using reference TRBV15 and TRBJ2-5, is DAMVIQNPRYQVTQFGKPVTLSCSQTLNHNVMYWYQQKSSQAPKLLFHYYDKDFNNEADTPDNFQSRRPNTSFCFLDIRSPGLGDTAMYLCATSRDLAQTQYFGPGTRLLVL.

This chain links TRBV7-2 with TRBJ2-5, with 7 positions matching TRBD1. Germline V gene data show CDR1 as SGHTA and CDR2 as FQGNSA. CDR3 length equals 14 residues. V was pared by 5 bases and J by 1 base, with 4 bases of the junction left unmatched. The CDR3, as DNA: TGTGCCAGCAGCCCCCGGGACAGCCAAGAGACCCAGTACTTC. It yields the protein CASSPRDSQETQYF.

This clonotype was counted ten times or more. The rearrangement joins TRBV20-1 to TRBJ1-5; possible D gene TRBD1, 6 bases. CDR1 is DFQATT, CDR2 SNEGSKA, per germline (reference sequence). The CDR3 has 15 amino acids. V lost 0 bases, J lost 5 bases, and 14 bases lay in between. The chain's CDR3 is CSARENTGIDQPQHF. In DNA form, the CDR3 reads TGCAGTGCTAGAGAAAACACAGGGATCGATCAGCCCCAGCATTTT.

This clonotype was detected only a few times. Just one base apart from a much larger clone, this may be a read error. This is likely a read error, given that the CDR3 carries no conserved phenylalanine or tryptophan at its end. The rearrangement uses TRBV6-1 and TRBJ1-3, with D uncertain. CDR1 and CDR2 from the germline V gene are MNHNS and SASEGT. This CDR3 region has 14 residues. Trimming stripped 0 bases from V and 0 bases from J, with 3 bases between. DNA for the CDR3: TGTGCCAGCAGTGAAGCAGGCTCTGGAAACACCATATATTCT. It is translated as CASSEAGSGNTIYS.